A selection of T cell receptor beta chains follows, all from one sample in a study of shared clonotypes between healthy human individuals. Profiled with immunoSEQ multiplex PCR; TCRdb holds only in-frame clones, not every one. The table shows about 2.1 million clones, with about 92% occurring only once. The sequencing sample was made of naive CD8+ T cells from PBMCs. The receptors here all came from a man aged 18 to 35 in good health. Some clones in this sample may be carry-over from other donors' samples. CDR3s include the opening cysteine and the closing phenylalanine or tryptophan. A D gene is named only where the DNA matches it firmly. Clone sizes are given selectively: once, few, many, or a class where the clone is expanded.

CASSPEQGWNTEAFF,TGTGCCAGCAGCCCTGAACAGGGATGGAACACTGAAGCTTTCTTT,.,TRBV11-2,TRBJ1-1,.
CASSYDAAEGTYEQYF,TGTGCCAGCAGTTACGATGCAGCGGAGGGAACCTACGAGCAGTACTTC,.,TRBV6-5,TRBJ2-7,.
CASSAGGTSGYNEQFF,TGTGCCAGCAGCGCCGGCGGGACTAGCGGCTACAATGAGCAGTTCTTC,once,TRBV9,TRBJ2-1,TRBD2
CASSQDEEGPRLDEQFF,TGTGCCAGCAGCCAAGATGAGGAGGGACCCCGCCTCGATGAGCAGTTCTTC,once,TRBV7-9,TRBJ2-1,.
CASRVGRNEQFF,TGTGCCAGCAGGGTAGGGCGAAATGAGCAGTTCTTC,.,TRBV27,TRBJ2-1,.
CASSQEVRRTWDEQFF,TGCGCCAGCAGCCAAGAAGTTAGGAGGACATGGGATGAGCAGTTCTTC,.,TRBV4-3,TRBJ2-1,.
CASSFPQGGMNTEAFF,TGTGCCAGCAGTTTTCCGCAGGGTGGGATGAACACTGAAGCTTTCTTT,.,TRBV28,TRBJ1-1,.
CASSLEVEKLFF,TGTGCCAGCAGCTTGGAGGTTGAAAAACTGTTTTTT,.,TRBV5-5,TRBJ1-4,.
CASSFPSGDYGQLYNEQFF,TGTGCCAGCAGCTTTCCTAGCGGGGATTACGGACAACTCTACAATGAGCAGTTCTTC,.,TRBV7-9,TRBJ2-1,TRBD2
CASSSPGSSGNTIYF,TGTGCCAGCAGCTCTCCTGGGAGCTCTGGAAACACCATATATTTT,.,TRBV11-2,TRBJ1-3,.
CASLGADGKGGLYEQYF,TGTGCCAGCCTGGGGGCGGATGGCAAGGGGGGACTTTACGAGCAGTACTTC,.,TRBV19,TRBJ2-7,.
CASSPRTGWDTEAFF,TGTGCCAGCAGCCCCCGGACAGGGTGGGACACTGAAGCTTTCTTT,.,TRBV7-9,TRBJ1-1,TRBD1
CASSASEVERENF,TGTGCCAGCAGTGCCTCTGAGGTGGAGCGAGAGAACTTC,.,TRBV28,TRBJ2-5,.
CASSFNSRTALYEQYF,TGTGCCAGCAGTTTCAATTCAAGGACAGCCCTTTACGAGCAGTACTTC,.,TRBV28,TRBJ2-7,.
CASSQGLSGNTIYF,TGTGCCAGCAGTCAAGGGTTGTCTGGAAACACCATATATTTT,.,TRBV28,TRBJ1-3,.
CASSQASSGETQYF,TGCGCCAGCAGCCAAGCATCATCTGGAGAGACCCAGTACTTC,.,TRBV4-1,TRBJ2-5,.
CASSKGREVNTGELFF,TGTGCCAGTAGTAAAGGACGGGAAGTAAACACCGGGGAGCTGTTTTTT,.,TRBV19,TRBJ2-2,.
CASSLLGRGYEQYF,TGTGCCAGCAGTTTACTGGGAAGGGGCTACGAGCAGTACTTC,.,TRBV28,TRBJ2-7,.
CASSLWDQEGQPQHF,TGTGCCAGCTCACTATGGGACCAAGAGGGGCAGCCCCAGCATTTT,.,TRBV18,TRBJ1-5,.
CASSLVSVGTFYNEQFF,TGTGCCAGCAGCTTAGTAAGTGTTGGGACATTCTACAATGAGCAGTTCTTC,.,TRBV7-6,TRBJ2-1,.
CASSLVGGINEKLFF,TGTGCCAGCAGCTTAGTTGGAGGTATTAATGAAAAACTGTTTTTT,once,TRBV11-2,TRBJ1-4,.
CASSSGNREGNYGYTF,TGTGCCAGCAGCTCAGGGAACAGGGAAGGTAACTATGGCTACACCTTC,.,TRBV7-9,TRBJ1-2,.
CASSQKGLKSDEQYF,TGCGCCAGCAGCCAGAAGGGACTAAAAAGTGACGAGCAGTACTTC,.,TRBV4-1,TRBJ2-7,TRBD2
CASSPRVTYHNEEQFF,TGTGCCAGTAGTCCAAGAGTGACGTATCACAATGAGGAGCAGTTCTTC,.,TRBV19,TRBJ2-1,.